Below are 16 T cell receptor beta chains sequenced from a single sample in a study of T cell changes during pregnancy in multiple sclerosis. Produced via immunoSEQ multiplex PCR; TCRdb's table is partial and in-frame only. This repertoire shows about 50,000 clones, roughly 95% found once; its top ten account for approximately 0.31%. Source: CD4+ T cells from peripheral blood mononuclear cells, taken in the third trimester of pregnancy. Receptors originate from a female donor with multiple sclerosis, enrolled in a pregnancy study.

The chain has TRBV21-1 and TRBJ1-5. TRBV21-1 is a recognized pseudogene. The CDR3 extends over 14 amino acids. The CDR3 loop is CASSKAIDTRPQHF. In DNA form, the CDR3 reads TGTGCCAGCAGCAAAGCGATAGATACGCGGCCCCAGCATTTT.

The chain carries TRBV5-4 and TRBJ2-1; 8 bases map to TRBD2. Trimming removed 0 bases from V and 7 bases from J; junction bases left unmatched: 6. The length of the CDR3 is 15 residues. Germline V lookup: CDR1 SGHNT, CDR2 YYREEE (reference sequence). CDR3 in DNA: TGTGCCAGCAGCTTGGGCGGGGGGCCGGAAAATGAGCAGTTCTTC. Its translation is CASSLGGGPENEQFF.

This clone was observed a single time. The chain combines TRBV18 with TRBJ2-3; D may be TRBD1 (6 bases). With 5 bases removed from V and 4 bases from J, the gap between germline ends came to 10 bases. Germline CDR1 is KGHSH and CDR2 is LQKENI. The CDR3 runs 13 residues. Here the CDR3 reads CASSKGDADTQYF. CDR3 DNA sequence: TGTGCCAGCTCAAAGGGGGACGCAGATACGCAGTATTTT.

This chain uses TRBV7-8 with TRBJ2-1; tentative D call: TRBD1 (5 bases). The CDR3 is made up of 16 amino acids. V was clipped by 2 bases and J by 0 bases, with 11 bases between them. The germline gives CDR1 SGHVS, CDR2 FQNEAQ. CDR3 protein: CASSLFADISYNEQFF. DNA for the CDR3: TGTGCCAGCAGCTTATTTGCGGACATCTCCTACAATGAGCAGTTCTTC.

The chain employs TRBV18 and TRBJ2-3, with D possibly being TRBD2 (6 bases). This CDR3 is 17 amino acids long. Per germline, CDR1 KGHSH and CDR2 LQKENI. The V end lost 2 bases, the J end lost 0 bases, and 15 bases lay between the germline ends. The CDR3 DNA reads as TGTGCCAGCTCACCAAGGCGAGTAGCGGATAGCACAGATACGCAGTATTTT. Amino acids: CASSPRRVADSTDTQYF.

The chain combines TRBV7-9 with TRBJ2-7, with TRBD1 identical over 8 bases. The V and J ends lost 1 base and 2 bases, in that order; junction bases with no gene match: 7. The CDR3 has 16 residues. The germline CDR1 and CDR2 sequences are SEHNR and FQNEAQ (reference sequence). The chain's CDR3 is CASSLGTGPTTYEQYF. The CDR3 nucleotides are TGTGCCAGCAGCTTAGGGACAGGGCCCACCACCTACGAGCAGTACTTC.

This clone was detected once. J is TRBJ1-2 and V is TRBV11-2; D remains ambiguous. This CDR3 is built from 15 residues. Trimming pared 3 bases from V and 4 bases from J, leaving 15 bases between. CDR1 and CDR2 from the germline V gene are SGHAT and FQNNGV. This CDR3 is CASSFPRARGYGYTF. The CDR3 DNA reads as TGTGCCAGCAGCTTTCCGAGAGCTCGCGGCTATGGCTACACCTTC.

The gene calls are TRBV4-3 and TRBJ2-5, with a possible D match to TRBD1 (5 bases). Germline CDR1 is LGHNA and CDR2 is YSLEER. V lost 4 bases and J 2 bases, leaving 11 bases between the germline ends. CDR3 length: 14 amino acids. In DNA form, the CDR3 reads TGCGCCAGCAGCCCAGGACACGGACAAGAGACCCAGTACTTC. Translation: CASSPGHGQETQYF.

The CDR3 DNA follows: TGTGCCAGCAGTAGAGCGGGAGGGCGGTTCAACGAGCAGTACTTC. Its translation is CASSRAGGRFNEQYF. The V call is TRBV28, the J call TRBJ2-7; 10 bases map to TRBD2. The length of the CDR3 is 15 residues. Germline CDR1 reads MDHEN; CDR2 reads SYDVKM. Losses at the gene ends were 5 bases for V and 5 bases for J; bases not matched to a gene: 9.

The chain joins TRBV5-6 to TRBJ2-3, with 10 positions matching TRBD2. The trim removed 3 bases at V and 3 bases at J, leaving 1 base unmatched. Per germline, CDR1 SGHDT and CDR2 YYEEEE. This CDR3 comprises 14 residues. The CDR3 DNA follows: TGTGCCAGCAGCTCTAGCGGGAGTACAGATACGCAGTATTTT. This codes for CASSSSGSTDTQYF.

J is TRBJ2-1 and V is TRBV5-6; possibly TRBD2 for D (5 bases). Looked up from germline, CDR1 is SGHDT and CDR2 is YYEEEE. The CDR3 runs 13 residues. The V gene lost 10 bases and the J gene lost 9 bases, with 20 bases spanning the gap. DNA for the CDR3: TGTGCCTTTGCCGGGGTAGTGGGCGGTGAGCAGTTCTTC. Translated, it gives CAFAGVVGGEQFF.

The chain links TRBV28 to TRBJ1-5; 10 bases agree with TRBD1. CDR3 length equals 15 residues. The germline gives CDR1 MDHEN, CDR2 SYDVKM. The trim removed 2 bases at V and 10 bases at J, leaving 8 bases unmatched. The CDR3 is CASSLLGTGVKPQHF. The CDR3 DNA reads as TGTGCCAGCAGTTTACTTGGGACAGGGGTCAAACCCCAGCATTTT.

The chain is built from TRBV14 and TRBJ1-1, with a tentative D call TRBD1 (5 bases). The V end lost 0 bases, the J end lost 11 bases, and 13 bases lay between the germline ends. The CDR3 has 13 amino acids. Per germline, CDR1 SGHDN and CDR2 FVKESK. The CDR3 reads CASSQDLEGRAFF. CDR3 in DNA: TGTGCCAGCAGCCAAGATCTTGAGGGGAGGGCTTTCTTT. Full variable domain (rest looked up from reference TRBV14 and TRBJ1-1): EAGVTQFPSHSVIEKGQTVTLRCDPISGHDNLYWYRRVMGKEIKFLLHFVKESKQDESGMPNNRFLAERTGGTYSTLKVQPAELEDSGVYFCASSQDLEGRAFFGQGTRLTVV.

V is TRBV6-5 and J is TRBJ2-3; TRBD1 might be the D (5 bases). Germline loops: CDR1 MNHEY, CDR2 SVGAGI. The CDR3 runs 15 residues. V was pared by 2 bases and J by 2 bases, with 11 bases between. The CDR3 nucleotides read TGTGCCAGCAGTTACCAGGGCCCAAACACAGATACGCAGTATTTT. It encodes CASSYQGPNTDTQYF.

This rearrangement joins TRBV7-8 to TRBJ2-7; 9 nucleotides match TRBD1. Germline CDR1 and CDR2: SGHVS and FQNEAQ. The length of the CDR3 is 15 residues. The V and J ends lost 5 bases and 5 bases, in that order; junction bases with no gene match: 10. DNA for the CDR3: TGTGCCAGCAGCCTGCGCCGGGACAGGGTGAACGAGCAGTACTTC. It specifies CASSLRRDRVNEQYF.

Written as DNA, the CDR3 is TGTGCCAGCAGCCAAGGGGACAGGGGACCTATGAACACTGAAGCTTTCTTT. This sequence encodes CASSQGDRGPMNTEAFF. This chain links TRBV14 with TRBJ1-1, with TRBD1 identical over 10 bases. The CDR3 is made up of 17 amino acids. CDR1 and CDR2 (germline): SGHDN, FVKESK. Trimming took 1 base from V and 0 from J; bases not matched to a gene: 5. The full variable domain, with the rest looked up from reference TRBV14 and TRBJ1-1, is EAGVTQFPSHSVIEKGQTVTLRCDPISGHDNLYWYRRVMGKEIKFLLHFVKESKQDESGMPNNRFLAERTGGTYSTLKVQPAELEDSGVYFCASSQGDRGPMNTEAFFGQGTRLTVV.